The 25 T cell receptor beta chains presented below share a single source sample, sequenced in a study of T cells in Graves' hyperthyroidism and ophthalmopathy. Amplification of TCR beta CDR3 regions was performed using RNA transcripts as template. When the TCR CDR3 underwent first-round RT-PCR, the HTBI primer set was used. TCRdb reprocessed the multiplex PCR reads with MiXCR, giving one entry per CDR3 protein. The sample consists of a few hundred thousand distinct CDR3 sequences, about 15% of them appearing once. Sequenced material: blood. Receptors were obtained from a woman aged 25 to 39 with Graves' hyperthyroidism.

In its sample, this clonotype was seen many times. The J gene is TRBJ1-6, the V gene TRBV20-1, with TRBD1 identical over 7 bases. Trimming removed 0 bases from V and 11 bases from J; junction bases left unmatched: 10. The CDR3 length is 15 residues. Germline CDR1 is DFQATT and CDR2 is SNEGSKA (reference sequence). This CDR3 is CSARDRTERGPPLHF. The CDR3 DNA reads TGCAGTGCTAGAGATCGAACGGAAAGGGGGCCACCCCTCCACTTT.

This rearrangement joins TRBV25-1 to TRBJ2-1, with D tentatively TRBD2 (6 bases). Per the germline V gene, CDR1 is MGHDK and CDR2 is SYGVNS. CDR3 length: 16 residues. The V end lost 8 bases, the J end lost 4 bases, and 21 bases lay between the germline ends. For the CDR3, the DNA is TGTGCCAGCGCTTCCGACGGCAGCGGGCGATACAATGAGCAGTTCTTC. It is translated as CASASDGSGRYNEQFF.

This clonotype was observed many times. V gene TRBV2 combines with J gene TRBJ1-1, with D maybe TRBD1 (5 bases). Germline lookup yields CDR1 SNHLY and CDR2 FYNNEI. The CDR3 covers 14 residues. Between the trimmed V and J ends, which lost 4 bases and 5 bases, there was a span of 14 bases. The DNA of the CDR3 is TGTGCCAGCAGTGGGCTCATGGGGCTGACTGAAGCTTTCTTT. Residues: CASSGLMGLTEAFF.

This clonotype was seen a few times. V and J are TRBV9 and TRBJ2-3; D perhaps matches TRBD2 (5 bases). This CDR3 has 16 residues. Trimming took 0 bases from V and 8 from J, leaving 19 bases between them. Germline CDR1 is SGDLS and CDR2 is YYNGEE. The CDR3 reads CASSVGDSADAGTQYF. CDR3 bases: TGTGCCAGCAGCGTAGGAGATTCAGCGGACGCCGGTACGCAGTATTTT.

This clonotype turned up a few times. The chain uses TRBV7-9 and TRBJ2-2; TRBD1 matches at 9 bases. CDR3 length: 16 residues. Trimming at V came to 7 bases and at J to 1 base, leaving 7 bases not matched to a gene. Germline V gene data show CDR1 as SEHNR and CDR2 as FQNEAQ (reference sequence). CDR3 sequence reads: CASTPPGQGNTGELFF. CDR3 DNA sequence: TGTGCCAGCACCCCCCCGGGACAGGGGAACACCGGGGAGCTGTTTTTT.

This clonotype was detected only a few times. V and J are TRBV6-2 or TRBV6-3 and TRBJ2-1; 14 bases match TRBD2. The CDR3 loop spans 19 amino acids. V was clipped by 2 bases and J by 8 bases; unmatched bases: 14. The germline gives CDR1 MNHEY, CDR2 SVGEGT. The CDR3 bases are TGTGCCAGCAGTTACCACACCCATGGGACTAGCGGGAGTAGGTATGAGCAGTTCTTC. Its protein product is CASSYHTHGTSGSRYEQFF.

The J gene is TRBJ2-2, the V gene TRBV27; 8 nucleotides align to TRBD1. This CDR3 is built from 15 residues. The V segment lost 7 bases and the J segment 5 bases; nucleotides outside the gene matches: 9. The germline V gene has CDR1 MNHEY and CDR2 SMNVEV (reference sequence). This chain's CDR3 is CASTIDRGGTGELFF. The CDR3 bases are TGTGCCAGCACTATTGACAGGGGCGGAACCGGGGAGCTGTTTTTT.

There are many counts of this clonotype. The chain links TRBV27 to TRBJ2-5, with D possibly TRBD1 on 5 matching bases. V was trimmed by 3 bases and J by 4 bases, leaving 6 bases between them. The CDR3 runs 12 residues. Germline V CDR1 and CDR2: MNHEY, SMNVEV (reference sequence). In nucleotides, the CDR3 is TGTGCCAGCAGTTTTAGGGGAGAGACCCAGTACTTC. This sequence encodes CASSFRGETQYF.

The rearrangement uses TRBV3-1 and TRBJ2-3; D remains ambiguous. CDR3 length: 16 amino acids. Germline V lookup: CDR1 LGHDT, CDR2 YNNKEL (reference sequence). Trimming pared 1 base from V and 0 bases from J, leaving 11 bases between. The CDR3 DNA is TGTGCCAGCAGCCAAGGGAAGGCGTACAGCACAGATACGCAGTATTTT. As protein: CASSQGKAYSTDTQYF.

This clonotype was observed at least ten times. The genes are TRBV11-2 and TRBJ2-1; TRBD1 might be the D (5 bases). The CDR3 consists of 16 residues. The germline V gene has CDR1 SGHAT and CDR2 FQNNGV. Trimming left V 2 bases short and J 2 bases short, with 13 bases between. As DNA, the CDR3 is TGTGCCAGCAGCTTAATAGCAGGGTCCCCCTACAATGAGCAGTTCTTC. Its protein is CASSLIAGSPYNEQFF.

This clonotype was seen ten or more times. V gene TRBV2 combines with J gene TRBJ2-1; D tentatively fits TRBD1 or TRBD2 (5 bases each). There are 16 residues in the CDR3. Trimming took off 5 bases at V and 0 bases at J, with 14 bases between the two ends. Germline CDR1 and CDR2: SNHLY and FYNNEI. This CDR3 is CASSPPGPASYNEQFF. CDR3 nucleotide sequence: TGTGCCAGCAGTCCACCGGGACCAGCCTCCTACAATGAGCAGTTCTTC.

This clonotype was seen at least ten times. This chain connects TRBV20-1 to TRBJ1-4; D unresolved. Trimming cost V 0 bases and J 8 bases, with 13 bases left between them. The CDR3 has 14 residues. Germline CDR1 is DFQATT and CDR2 is SNEGSKA (reference sequence). The CDR3 loop reads CSARDDGLGEKLFF. In DNA form, the CDR3 reads TGCAGTGCTAGAGACGACGGGCTCGGGGAAAAACTGTTTTTT.

This clonotype was seen ten or more times. The rearrangement links TRBV2 to TRBJ2-6; either TRBD1 or TRBD2 may fit D (6 bases each). Germline CDR1 is SNHLY and CDR2 is FYNNEI. V was trimmed by 9 bases and J by 1 base, leaving 22 bases between them. The CDR3 totals 18 residues. DNA for the CDR3: TGTGCCAGTCTACCCCCACGGGGGCGACCATCTGGGGCCAACGTCCTGACTTTC. It is translated as CASLPPRGRPSGANVLTF.

Worth noting for this clonotype: Given a much more abundant clone one base away, this may be a read error. The J gene is TRBJ1-2, the V gene TRBV7-2; D is possibly TRBD1 (5 bases). This CDR3 is 15 amino acids long. CDR1 and CDR2 from the germline V gene are SGHTA and FQGNSA. V dropped 1 base and J dropped 6 bases, with 15 bases sitting between them. The CDR3 sequence: CASSLGAGFRDGYTF. The CDR3 nucleotides read TGTGCCAGCAGCTTAGGGGCAGGGTTTCGTGATGGCTACACCTTC.

This chain joins TRBV5-8 and TRBJ1-2, with 8 bases lining up with TRBD1. Trimming at V came to 4 bases and at J to 13 bases, leaving 15 bases not matched to a gene. Per the germline V gene, CDR1 is SGHTS and CDR2 is YDEGEE. The CDR3 consists of 14 residues. CDR3 nucleotide sequence: TGTGCCAGCAGCCCAGGGACAGGTCTTCACCTTGGCACCTTC. This codes for CASSPGTGLHLGTF.

This clonotype was counted many times. V usage is TRBV11-2 and J usage is TRBJ2-7; D gene unclear. The CDR3 runs 14 residues. CDR1 and CDR2 from the germline V gene are SGHAT and FQNNGV. V lost 0 bases and J 2 bases, leaving 8 bases between the germline ends. This chain's CDR3 is CASSLDGIPYEQYF. The CDR3 nucleotides read TGTGCCAGCAGCTTAGATGGGATACCCTACGAGCAGTACTTC.

This clonotype was seen repeatedly, ten times or more. The rearrangement uses TRBV12-3 or TRBV12-4 and TRBJ2-1, with TRBD2 identical over 11 bases. V lost 4 bases, J lost 8 bases, and 10 bases stayed unmatched. The CDR3 consists of 16 residues. DNA for the CDR3: TGTGCCAGCAGTTCCCTGACTAGCGGGATTAGTGATGAGCAGTTCTTC. It specifies CASSSLTSGISDEQFF.

This clonotype was counted only a few times. A much larger clone lies one base from this, so it may be a read error. The V call is TRBV20-1, the J call TRBJ2-7; 9 positions agree with TRBD2. Germline V gene lookup returns CDR1 DFQATT and CDR2 SNEGSKA (reference sequence). CDR3 length: 13 residues. CDR3 in DNA: TGCAGTGTTATAGCGGGAGCCTCCTACAAGCAGTACTTC. It translates to CSVIAGASYKQYF.

Ten or more counts support this clonotype. The V and J genes are TRBV12-3 or TRBV12-4 and TRBJ2-3; D is possibly TRBD1 (6 bases). Trimming removed 5 bases at V and 0 bases at J, with 12 bases between. The CDR3 has 15 residues. CDR3 sequence reads: CASSADRTSTDTQYF. CDR3 in DNA: TGTGCCAGCAGTGCGGACAGAACTAGCACAGATACGCAGTATTTT.

This clonotype has ten or more counts. The chain combines TRBV7-8 with TRBJ2-5, with D unresolved. The germline V gene encodes CDR1 SGHVS and CDR2 FQNEAQ. Trimming left V 4 bases short and J 7 bases short, with 16 bases between. The CDR3 has 14 residues. The CDR3 nucleotides are TGTGCCAGCAGCTCAATAATTGAAGACGGGACCCAGTACTTC. Translated, it gives CASSSIIEDGTQYF. The full variable domain, its missing parts supplied by reference TRBV7-8 and TRBJ2-5, is GAGVSQSPRYKVAKRGQDVALRCDPISGHVSLFWYQQALGQGPEFLTYFQNEAQLDKSGLPSDRFFAERPEGSVSTLKIQRTQQEDSAVYLCASSSIIEDGTQYFGPGTRLLVL.

This clonotype has ten or more counts. J is TRBJ2-7 and V is TRBV7-2; D not resolved. The V end was cut by 4 bases, the J end by 7 bases, with 14 bases between. The CDR3 is made up of 13 amino acids. Germline CDR1 SGHTA, CDR2 FQGNSA. DNA of the CDR3: TGTGCCAGCAGCTCCCAAGAGGTTCTGGAGCAGTACTTC. It specifies CASSSQEVLEQYF.

Concerning this clonotype: A much larger clone differs from this one at a single base, so this may be a read error. The chain combines TRBV7-3 with TRBJ2-3; 9 positions agree with TRBD2. V gave up 5 bases and J gave up 5 bases; unmatched junction bases: 5. Germline CDR1 SGHTA, CDR2 FQGTGA. The CDR3 extends over 14 amino acids. CDR3 DNA sequence: TGTGCCAGCAGCCCTAGCGGGAACATAGATACGCAGTATTTT. It codes for CASSPSGNIDTQYF.

V gene TRBV4-2 combines with J gene TRBJ2-7; unclear D gene. The CDR3 runs 14 residues. Trimming cost V 1 base and J 2 bases, with 9 bases left between them. Per germline, CDR1 LGHNA and CDR2 YNFKEQ. The CDR3 DNA reads as TGTGCCAGCAGCCAAGGACTCCCCACCTACGAGCAGTACTTC. Translation: CASSQGLPTYEQYF.

The rearrangement joins TRBV3-1 to TRBJ1-2; no definite D call. This CDR3 has 15 residues. Per germline, CDR1 LGHDT and CDR2 YNNKEL (reference sequence). V was pared by 1 base and J by 8 bases, with 17 bases between. CDR3 in amino acids: CASSQGGSRPDGYTF. The CDR3 DNA sequence: TGTGCCAGCAGCCAAGGGGGTAGCCGGCCCGACGGCTACACCTTC. Based on the CDR3 plus reference TRBV3-1 and TRBJ1-2, the full variable domain is DTAVSQTPKYLVTQMGNDKSIKCEQNLGHDTMYWYKQDSKKFLKIMFSYNNKELIINETVPNRFSPKSPDKAHLNLHINSLELGDSAVYFCASSQGGSRPDGYTFGSGTRLTVV.

This clonotype was counted many times. This CDR3 is CASSTQTGLSDNQPQHF. DNA for the CDR3: TGTGCCAGCAGCACACAGACAGGGCTGAGCGACAATCAGCCCCAGCATTTT. The rearrangement joins TRBV7-2 to TRBJ1-5; TRBD1 matches at 7 bases. Trimming cost V 5 bases and J 3 bases; bases outside gene matches: 13. CDR1 and CDR2 from the germline V gene are SGHTA and FQGNSA. This CDR3 spans 17 amino acids.